Sequencing of this T cell receptor beta chain was carried out in a study of T-cell reconstitution after alpha-beta-depleted transplantation in children. V lost 3 bases, J lost 8 bases, and 13 bases lay in between. The germline V gene encodes CDR1 LGHDT and CDR2 YNNKEL (reference sequence). This CDR3 has 13 amino acids. Study conclusions and caveats: T-cell numbers and diversity, one year after transplant, stemmed largely from T cells that were newly produced. It was reported that alpha-beta T cells came from several hundred expanded graft clones (about two months after transplant). Surviving recipient cells, namely T cells and thymic progenitors, were the source of high day-60 TCRbeta diversity in some patients.

Unique molecular identifiers were used in preparing the TCRbeta library. Using its own MiXCR run on the PCR reads, TCRdb lists one record per CDR3 protein. The sample records some 550,000 distinct CDR3 sequences, about 21% being singletons. With regard to this clonotype: Antigen: not known.

This TCR was recovered from a boy younger than two who had a stem cell transplant for acute myeloid leukemia, so the T cells may come from the graft donor. The sample in question was PBMCs, mostly from graft donor cells, obtained 360 days after TCRalphabeta/CD19-depleted stem cell transplant. The chain links TRBV3-1 to TRBJ1-2; tentative D call: TRBD1 (6 bases). Here the CDR3 DNA reads TGTGCCAGCAGCCATGGCAGGGGCGAAGGCTACACCTTC. This codes for CASSHGRGEGYTF.